These 26 T cell receptor beta chains came from one sample sequenced in a study of radiotherapy plus CTLA-4 blockade in lung cancer. Some clones are missing from TCRdb's copy, which holds only in-frame ones; the method was immunoSEQ multiplex PCR. This table has approximately 28,000 clones, under 80% appearing once. This specimen was peripheral blood, taken from a patient treated with radiotherapy plus ipilimumab. Source of these receptors: a human donor with non-small cell lung cancer who had stable disease on radiotherapy plus ipilimumab.

This clone was observed once. Within the sample, other DNA sequences also encode this same CDR3. This chain links TRBV20-1 with TRBJ1-1; D gene unclear. V lost 2 bases to trimming and J lost 11 bases, with 12 bases between them. The CDR3 contains 11 residues. Germline values: CDR1 DFQATT, CDR2 SNEGSKA (reference sequence). For the CDR3, the DNA is TGCAGTGCTAGAACCTCAGATGAGGCTTTCTTT. This codes for CSARTSDEAFF.

V gene TRBV7-6 combines with J gene TRBJ1-1; TRBD1 might be the D (5 bases). The CDR3 loop spans 14 amino acids. The germline V gene has CDR1 SGHVS and CDR2 FNYEAQ. Trimming took 5 bases from V and 0 from J, leaving 10 bases between them. CDR3 sequence (DNA): TGTGCCAGCAGCGTGACAGACATGAACACTGAAGCTTTCTTT. It is translated as CASSVTDMNTEAFF.

This sequence joins TRBV28 and TRBJ1-5; 8 bases match TRBD1. The junction had 7 bases not matched to a gene; V was cut back by 6 bases and J by 3 bases. Germline V gene lookup returns CDR1 MDHEN and CDR2 SYDVKM. This CDR3 contains 15 residues. The CDR3 nucleotides are TGTGCCAGCAGGAGGAGGACAGGGCCCAATCAGCCCCAGCATTTT. The encoded protein is CASRRRTGPNQPQHF.

V usage is TRBV7-8 and J usage is TRBJ1-5; maybe TRBD1 (5 bases). Germline-derived CDR1 and CDR2 are SGHVS and FQNEAQ. V was clipped by 5 bases and J by 2 bases, with 16 bases between them. The CDR3 is made up of 16 amino acids. The CDR3 protein is CASSPEIDSRNQPQHF. The CDR3 bases are TGTGCCAGCAGCCCGGAGATTGACAGCCGCAATCAGCCCCAGCATTTT. Combining the CDR3 with reference TRBV7-8 and TRBJ1-5 gives the whole variable domain GAGVSQSPRYKVAKRGQDVALRCDPISGHVSLFWYQQALGQGPEFLTYFQNEAQLDKSGLPSDRFFAERPEGSVSTLKIQRTQQEDSAVYLCASSPEIDSRNQPQHFGDGTRLSIL.

The chain couples TRBV7-8 to TRBJ1-2; no definite D call. The ends were cut back, 5 bases at V and 6 bases at J, with 13 bases in the middle. Germline CDR1 and CDR2: SGHVS and FQNEAQ. The length of the CDR3 is 13 residues. CDR3 protein: CASSPSRAHGYTF. The CDR3 DNA follows: TGTGCCAGCAGCCCCAGCCGGGCCCATGGCTACACCTTC. Using reference TRBV7-8 and TRBJ1-2 for the parts outside the CDR3, the full variable domain is GAGVSQSPRYKVAKRGQDVALRCDPISGHVSLFWYQQALGQGPEFLTYFQNEAQLDKSGLPSDRFFAERPEGSVSTLKIQRTQQEDSAVYLCASSPSRAHGYTFGSGTRLTVV.

The J gene is TRBJ2-4, the V gene TRBV7-9; D is unclear. Germline V gene data show CDR1 as SEHNR and CDR2 as FQNEAQ (reference sequence). The CDR3 extends over 14 amino acids. V was pared by 1 base and J by 0 bases, with 4 bases between. The CDR3: CASSLDIAKNIQYF. CDR3 sequence (DNA): TGTGCCAGCAGCTTAGATATAGCCAAAAACATTCAGTACTTC.

This clone has just a few counts. The chain combines TRBV7-2 with TRBJ1-2; D remains unclear. Germline CDR1 reads SGHTA; CDR2 reads FQGNSA. There are 14 residues in the CDR3. V was clipped by 5 bases and J by 5 bases, with 15 bases between them. The CDR3 protein is CASSRRSLGYGYTF. As DNA, the CDR3 is TGTGCCAGCAGCCGGCGGTCTTTAGGGTATGGCTACACCTTC.

This sequence joins TRBV5-1 and TRBJ2-5, with D possibly matching TRBD2 (5 bases). Germline CDR1 is SGHRS and CDR2 is YFSETQ. The CDR3 contains 12 residues. The V and J ends lost 4 bases and 7 bases respectively, with 11 bases between them. The CDR3 sequence: CASSLPGGTQYF. The CDR3 region has the DNA TGCGCCAGCAGCCTACCTGGAGGGACCCAGTACTTC.

The chain links TRBV7-2 to TRBJ2-7; TRBD1 might be the D (6 bases). The germline gives CDR1 SGHTA, CDR2 FQGNSA. V was pared by 4 bases and J by 3 bases, with 16 bases between. The CDR3 extends over 15 amino acids. CDR3 bases: TGTGCCAGCAGCTCCCGTGGGGGCGAGGGCTACGAGCAGTACTTC. Translation: CASSSRGGEGYEQYF.

V gene TRBV11-2 combines with J gene TRBJ1-5, with 12 bases matching TRBD1. The germline V gene encodes CDR1 SGHAT and CDR2 FQNNGV. The CDR3 consists of 17 residues. V gave up 5 bases and J gave up 3 bases; unmatched junction bases: 8. The CDR3 loop is CASSRVGTGGPNQPQHF. CDR3 in DNA: TGTGCCAGCAGCCGAGTCGGGACAGGGGGCCCCAATCAGCCCCAGCATTTT.

This clone was counted once. The chain recombines TRBV19 with TRBJ2-1, with D tentatively TRBD2 (5 bases). This CDR3 contains 15 residues. V shed 6 bases and J shed 0 bases, with 12 bases lying between them. Germline lookup yields CDR1 LNHDA and CDR2 SQIVND (reference sequence). CDR3 sequence: CASSLLETSYNEQFF. The CDR3 DNA reads TGTGCCAGTAGCCTACTAGAGACCTCCTACAATGAGCAGTTCTTC.

The chain couples TRBV5-4 to TRBJ2-5; 7 bases fit TRBD2. The CDR3 sequence is 14 residues long. Germline values: CDR1 SGHNT, CDR2 YYREEE (reference sequence). Losses at the gene ends were 2 bases for V and 5 bases for J; bases not matched to a gene: 6. As DNA, the CDR3 is TGTGCCAGCAGCTTTATCGGGGGAGGGGAGACCCAGTACTTC. This encodes CASSFIGGGETQYF.

This clone was recorded a few times. The chain joins TRBV2 to TRBJ2-2; D not certain. The germline V gene encodes CDR1 SNHLY and CDR2 FYNNEI. V was trimmed by 7 bases and J by 4 bases, leaving 10 bases between them. The CDR3 has 13 residues. The CDR3 is CASTVSGTGELFF. The CDR3 DNA follows: TGTGCCAGCACCGTATCGGGCACCGGGGAGCTGTTTTTT.

The rearrangement uses TRBV18 and TRBJ1-4, with D hard to call. The CDR3 runs 12 residues. The V end was cut by 5 bases, the J end by 4 bases, with 5 bases between. The germline V gene encodes CDR1 KGHSH and CDR2 LQKENI. CDR3 bases: TGTGCCAGCTCAATAAGTAATGAAAAACTGTTTTTT. It translates to CASSISNEKLFF.

The chain joins TRBV9 to TRBJ2-3; 7 bases match TRBD2. Losses at the gene ends were 3 bases for V and 0 bases for J; bases not matched to a gene: 1. Germline values: CDR1 SGDLS, CDR2 YYNGEE. This CDR3 is 14 amino acids long. CDR3 protein: CASSAGGSTDTQYF. The CDR3 nucleotides read TGTGCCAGCAGCGCGGGGGGAAGCACAGATACGCAGTATTTT.

The chain links TRBV10-2 to TRBJ1-4, with a possible D match to TRBD1 (6 bases). The CDR3 is 13 residues long. Germline V gene sequence: CDR1 WSHSY, CDR2 SAAADI. V was clipped by 6 bases and J by 10 bases, with 15 bases between them. Here the CDR3 reads CASRPTGGGKLFF. The CDR3, as DNA: TGCGCCAGCAGGCCGACAGGAGGAGGAAAACTGTTTTTT.

In its sample, this clone was seen a few times. This chain links TRBV10-3 with TRBJ1-2; a possible D gene is TRBD1 (5 bases). V dropped 6 bases and J dropped 8 bases, with 19 bases sitting between them. From germline, CDR1 is ENHRY and CDR2 SYGVKD. The CDR3 is made up of 14 amino acids. The chain's CDR3 is CAISEDPGTWGYTF. Here the CDR3 DNA reads TGTGCCATCAGCGAGGATCCCGGGACGTGGGGCTACACCTTC.

V and J are TRBV27 and TRBJ2-7; the match to TRBD1 covers 7 bases. The CDR3 is 14 amino acids. Losses at the gene ends were 5 bases for V and 5 bases for J; bases not matched to a gene: 9. Looked up from germline, CDR1 is MNHEY and CDR2 is SMNVEV (reference sequence). The CDR3 DNA reads TGTGCCAGCAGTCGCGGACAGGTCGGCCACGAGCAGTACGTC. Translating gives CASSRGQVGHEQYV.

CDR3 region: CASRSRDPYEQYF. The CDR3 nucleotides are TGTGCCAGCAGGTCGCGGGATCCCTACGAGCAGTACTTC. The V gene is TRBV11-3, the J gene TRBJ2-7; weak D call: TRBD2 (6 bases). V was pared by 6 bases and J by 2 bases, with 11 bases between. Germline CDR1 reads SGHNT; CDR2 reads YENEEA. The CDR3 spans 13 residues.

This rearrangement joins TRBV6-5 to TRBJ1-4; D not certain. Looked up from germline, CDR1 is MNHEY and CDR2 is SVGAGI. The V and J ends lost 4 bases and 7 bases respectively, with 13 bases between them. This CDR3 spans 14 amino acids. This chain's CDR3 is CASSSTYPVEKLFF. CDR3 nucleotides: TGTGCCAGCAGTTCTACCTATCCGGTTGAAAAACTGTTTTTT.

The gene calls are TRBV9 and TRBJ1-1, with 7 positions matching TRBD1. V dropped 3 bases and J dropped 4; count of bases not matched to a gene: 6. The CDR3 has 14 amino acids. In germline, CDR1 is SGDLS, CDR2 YYNGEE. The CDR3 region has the DNA TGTGCCAGCAGCGAAACAGGGGAGGGCACTGAAGCTTTCTTT. It specifies CASSETGEGTEAFF.

This clone turned up a few times. The chain links TRBV5-1 to TRBJ2-3; D is ambiguous. CDR1 is SGHRS, CDR2 YFSETQ, per germline. The CDR3 sequence is 16 residues long. Trimming took off 4 bases at V and 1 base at J, with 16 bases between the two ends. CDR3 in DNA: TGCGCCAGCAGCCCCGGCCCAGCCGGGCGCACAGATACGCAGTATTTT. This sequence encodes CASSPGPAGRTDTQYF.

The chain combines TRBV5-6 with TRBJ1-1; D might be TRBD1 (5 bases). Looked up from germline, CDR1 is SGHDT and CDR2 is YYEEEE. V was shortened by 2 bases and J by 3 bases, with 11 bases between the two germline ends. The CDR3 is 14 residues long. For the CDR3, the DNA is TGTGCCAGCAGCTTATTCAGGGAATACACTGAAGCTTTCTTT. Its protein product is CASSLFREYTEAFF. Full variable domain (remainder filled in from reference TRBV5-6 and TRBJ1-1): DAGVTQSPTHLIKTRGQQVTLRCSPKSGHDTVSWYQQALGQGPQFIFQYYEEEERQRGNFPDRFSGHQFPNYSSELNVNALLLGDSALYLCASSLFREYTEAFFGQGTRLTVV.

A few counts support this clone. The rearrangement joins TRBV4-2 to TRBJ1-1, with D tentatively TRBD1 (6 bases). V was clipped by 3 bases and J by 1 base, with 9 bases between them. The CDR3 has 14 residues. Germline assignment: CDR1 LGHNA and CDR2 YNFKEQ. The CDR3: CASSHGQRNTEAFF. Here the CDR3 DNA reads TGTGCCAGCAGCCACGGACAGAGGAACACTGAAGCTTTCTTT.

This chain uses TRBV5-4 with TRBJ2-6; a weak D match, TRBD2 (6 bases). Deletions cut 3 bases from V and 0 bases from J, with 13 bases between. The CDR3 is 17 residues long. Germline V gives CDR1 SGHNT, CDR2 YYREEE (reference sequence). The CDR3 loop is CASSSRDSSSGANVLTF. The CDR3 DNA sequence: TGTGCCAGCAGCTCCCGGGACTCCAGCTCTGGGGCCAACGTCCTGACTTTC. Full variable domain (rest looked up from reference TRBV5-4 and TRBJ2-6): ETGVTQSPTHLIKTRGQQVTLRCSSQSGHNTVSWYQQALGQGPQFIFQYYREEENGRGNFPPRFSGLQFPNYSSELNVNALELDDSALYLCASSSRDSSSGANVLTFGAGSRLTVL.

This chain connects TRBV6-5 to TRBJ1-6; D possibly corresponds to TRBD1 (5 bases). The germline V gene has CDR1 MNHEY and CDR2 SVGAGI. CDR3 length equals 16 residues. V was clipped by 0 bases and J by 4 bases, with 10 bases between them. The CDR3 protein is CASSYSGTVYNSPLHF. DNA for the CDR3: TGTGCCAGCAGTTACTCTGGGACGGTATATAATTCACCCCTCCACTTT.